These 26 T cell receptor beta chains were sequenced from one sample in a study of T cells in Graves' hyperthyroidism and ophthalmopathy. TCR beta CDR3 region amplification was performed from RNA transcripts. The HTBI primer set served for first-round RT-PCR of the TCR CDR3. TCRdb independently ran MiXCR on the multiplex PCR reads; one entry per CDR3 protein. The sample has approximately 400,000 distinct CDR3 sequences, under 20% seen once. What was sequenced was blood. All receptors derive from a man aged 18 to 29 with Graves' ophthalmopathy.

This clonotype showed up just a few times. The V and J genes are TRBV15 and TRBJ2-5, with D tentatively TRBD1 (7 bases). Germline V CDR1 and CDR2: LNHNV, YYDKDF (reference sequence). V dropped 0 bases and J dropped 0 bases, with 23 bases sitting between them. This CDR3 has 20 amino acids. CDR3: CATSRDLFGGTEINQETQYF. The CDR3, as DNA: TGTGCCACCAGCAGAGATCTCTTCGGCGGGACAGAGATAAACCAAGAGACCCAGTACTTC. The variable domain in full, completed from reference TRBV15 and TRBJ2-5, reads DAMVIQNPRYQVTQFGKPVTLSCSQTLNHNVMYWYQQKSSQAPKLLFHYYDKDFNNEADTPDNFQSRRPNTSFCFLDIRSPGLGDTAMYLCATSRDLFGGTEINQETQYFGPGTRLLVL.

The chain is built from TRBV4-1 and TRBJ2-7; the match to TRBD1 covers 9 bases. The germline V gene encodes CDR1 MGHRA and CDR2 YSYEKL. The CDR3 totals 17 residues. V shed 2 bases, J shed 2 bases, and the junction held 10 bases outside the gene matches. The CDR3: CASSQPTGGGGTYEQYF. In nucleotides, the CDR3 is TGCGCCAGCAGCCAACCGACAGGGGGGGGTGGAACCTACGAGCAGTACTTC.

This clonotype was picked up a small number of times. CDR3 in amino acids: CASSDGTSGTPQETQYF. CDR3 bases: TGTGCCAGCAGCGACGGGACTAGCGGGACTCCTCAAGAGACCCAGTACTTC. V usage is TRBV14 and J usage is TRBJ2-5, with 13 bases lining up with TRBD2. V lost 5 bases, J lost 2 bases, and 8 bases stayed unmatched. This CDR3 is 17 amino acids long. Germline-derived CDR1 and CDR2 are SGHDN and FVKESK.

This clonotype was counted between two and nine times. The DNA of the CDR3 is TGTGCCAGTAAGGGAGCATCTGAAGCTTTCTTT. Translated: CASKGASEAFF. The chain employs TRBV19 and TRBJ1-1; D gene ambiguous. This CDR3 comprises 11 residues. The germline V gene has CDR1 LNHDA and CDR2 SQIVND (reference sequence). Trimming took 7 bases from V and 6 from J, leaving 9 bases between them.

The chain has TRBV5-1 and TRBJ2-1; no clear D. Looked up from germline, CDR1 is SGHRS and CDR2 is YFSETQ. With 6 bases removed from V and 5 bases from J, the gap between germline ends came to 6 bases. This CDR3 has 11 amino acids. The CDR3 region is CASMGHNEQFF. Written as DNA, the CDR3 is TGCGCCAGCATGGGTCACAATGAGCAGTTCTTC.

This clonotype has a count of ten or more. The V gene is TRBV18, the J gene TRBJ2-7; 12 bases line up with TRBD2. The CDR3 loop spans 15 amino acids. V shed 3 bases and J 3 bases; nucleotides not matched to a gene: 3. Looked up from germline, CDR1 is KGHSH and CDR2 is LQKENI. The CDR3 DNA reads as TGTGCCAGCTCACCTTCTAGCGGGGGGGACTACGAGCAGTACTTC. It is translated as CASSPSSGGDYEQYF.

On this clonotype itself: At one of its ends the junction is not consistent with the germline gene, which may arise from a read error. This chain uses TRBV5-1 with TRBJ2-5, with unresolved D. This CDR3 region has 15 residues. CDR1 and CDR2 from the germline V gene are SGHRS and YFSETQ. Here the CDR3 DNA reads TGTGCCAGCACCACCAGGACCAGACGCCAAGAGACCCAGTACTTC. This codes for CASTTRTRRQETQYF.

There are many counts of this clonotype. One end of the junction is discordant with germline, which a read error may explain. This chain connects TRBV7-3 to TRBJ1-2; 8 nucleotides match TRBD1. Looked up from germline, CDR1 is SGHTA and CDR2 is FQGTGA. This CDR3 is 18 amino acids long. CDR3 region: CASSLTIRGTGFCYGYTF. DNA of the CDR3: TGCGCCAGCAGCTTAACTATCCGCGGGACAGGTTTTTGCTATGGCTACACCTTC.

This clonotype has at least ten counts. The J gene is TRBJ2-3, the V gene TRBV5-1; 8 bases line up with TRBD1. The V gene end was trimmed by 2 bases and the J gene end by 3 bases; junction bases not matched to a gene: 5. CDR1 and CDR2 (germline): SGHRS, YFSETQ. The CDR3 contains 15 residues. For the CDR3, the DNA is TGCGCCAGCAGCTTCCAGGGGGCGCGGACAGATACGCAGTATTTT. It specifies CASSFQGARTDTQYF.

The rearrangement links TRBV19 to TRBJ1-4, with D possibly matching TRBD1 (6 bases). Germline V gene lookup returns CDR1 LNHDA and CDR2 SQIVND (reference sequence). CDR3 size: 14 residues. Trimming took 6 bases from V and 8 from J, leaving 16 bases between them. In nucleotides, the CDR3 is TGTGCCAGTAGCCTCAGGGGAGGACTCGAAAAACTGTTTTTT. It yields the protein CASSLRGGLEKLFF.

This clonotype was seen at least ten times. This sequence joins TRBV28 and TRBJ2-1; D is uncertain. Germline CDR1 MDHEN, CDR2 SYDVKM. CDR3 size: 14 residues. V shed 3 bases and J shed 6 bases, with 12 bases lying between them. This CDR3 reads CASSFRPSGNEQFF. In DNA form, the CDR3 reads TGTGCCAGCAGTTTTCGACCCTCGGGCAATGAGCAGTTCTTC.

This clonotype was counted ten times or more. J is TRBJ2-7 and V is TRBV11-2, with D possibly called TRBD1 or TRBD2 (6 bases each). V was pared by 2 bases and J by 4 bases, with 21 bases between. The CDR3 is 17 amino acids. Germline V gene lookup returns CDR1 SGHAT and CDR2 FQNNGV. Here the CDR3 DNA reads TGTGCCAGCAGCTTAAGCGACGGGGGACAATCGGGGTACGAGCAGTACTTC. Protein: CASSLSDGGQSGYEQYF.

Ten or more counts support this clonotype. The gene calls are TRBV2 and TRBJ2-6; TRBD1 is a possible D gene (6 bases). The CDR3 runs 16 residues. The germline V gene has CDR1 SNHLY and CDR2 FYNNEI. V was clipped by 7 bases and J by 2 bases, with 15 bases between them. The CDR3 here is CASNPTGNPGANVLTF. CDR3 nucleotide sequence: TGTGCCAGCAACCCCACAGGGAACCCTGGGGCCAACGTCCTGACTTTC.

The J gene is TRBJ1-5, the V gene TRBV18; D is ambiguous. This CDR3 region has 14 residues. The V gene's germline CDR1 is KGHSH and CDR2 LQKENI. Trimming shortened V by 5 bases and J by 9 bases, and 17 bases separated the two germline ends. The CDR3 bases are TGTGCCAGCTCAGGTTCGGACGGAGACGGGCCCCAGCATTTT. Its translation: CASSGSDGDGPQHF.

V usage is TRBV19 and J usage is TRBJ2-1, with D possibly matching TRBD2 (5 bases). This CDR3 comprises 15 residues. The V end lost 6 bases, the J end lost 0 bases, and 12 bases lay between the germline ends. Germline V gene data show CDR1 as LNHDA and CDR2 as SQIVND (reference sequence). The CDR3 DNA sequence: TGTGCCAGTAGCCCAGCGGCAGTCTCCTACAATGAGCAGTTCTTC. It encodes CASSPAAVSYNEQFF.

This CDR3 is CASRSIPGSPLHF. Written as DNA, the CDR3 is TGTGCCAGCAGATCTATCCCGGGGTCACCCCTCCACTTT. This chain joins TRBV12-3 or TRBV12-4 and TRBJ1-6; D is unclear. V lost 6 bases to trimming and J lost 10 bases, with 13 bases between them. This CDR3 region has 13 residues.

Ten or more counts support this clonotype. The chain recombines TRBV18 with TRBJ2-7, with D unclear. The ends were cut back, 3 bases at V and 0 bases at J, with 12 bases in the middle. CDR1 KGHSH and CDR2 LQKENI come from the germline V gene. This CDR3 is 15 amino acids long. Here the CDR3 reads CASSPGRASSYEQYF. The CDR3 DNA sequence: TGTGCCAGCTCACCGGGTCGGGCGAGCTCCTACGAGCAGTACTTC.

The chain links TRBV2 to TRBJ1-5; D is possibly TRBD1 (6 bases). The germline CDR1 and CDR2 sequences are SNHLY and FYNNEI. The CDR3 is 17 amino acids. Trimming removed 6 bases from V and 0 bases from J, with 18 bases in between. The CDR3 sequence: CASRSPTGVYSNQPQHF. CDR3 sequence (DNA): TGTGCCAGCAGATCTCCGACAGGCGTCTATAGCAATCAGCCCCAGCATTTT.

This clonotype has only a few counts. The chain links TRBV4-1 to TRBJ2-7, with 11 bases identical to TRBD1. CDR1 and CDR2 (germline): MGHRA, YSYEKL. The CDR3 is 14 residues long. V was pared by 3 bases and J by 5 bases, with 3 bases of the junction left unmatched. The CDR3 reads CASSQEGQGDEQYF. Written as DNA, the CDR3 is TGCGCCAGCAGCCAGGAGGGACAGGGGGACGAGCAGTACTTC.

This clonotype was seen ten or more times. This chain's CDR3 is CASSFGTNSGNTIYF. DNA for the CDR3: TGTGCCAGCAGTTTCGGGACAAACTCTGGAAACACCATATATTTT. The chain has TRBV28 and TRBJ1-3; possibly TRBD1 for D (6 bases). Germline CDR1 MDHEN, CDR2 SYDVKM. V was trimmed by 3 bases and J by 0 bases, leaving 9 bases between them. CDR3 size: 15 residues.

The J gene is TRBJ1-2, the V gene TRBV19; tentative D call: TRBD1 (6 bases). V was clipped by 8 bases and J by 5 bases, with 21 bases between them. CDR1 and CDR2 (germline): LNHDA, SQIVND (reference sequence). The CDR3 contains 15 residues. The CDR3 here is CASHWGAYEGYGYTF. The DNA for the CDR3 is TGTGCCAGTCACTGGGGGGCCTACGAGGGATATGGCTACACCTTC.

This clonotype was found many times. V usage is TRBV20-1 and J usage is TRBJ2-7; the match to TRBD1 covers 7 bases. The CDR3 contains 16 residues. Trimming removed 5 bases from V and 2 bases from J; junction bases left unmatched: 15. Germline V CDR1 and CDR2: DFQATT, SNEGSKA (reference sequence). The DNA for the CDR3 is TGCAGTGCTCCCGACAGGGTGAACGTTCGGGCCTACGAGCAGTACTTC. Translating gives CSAPDRVNVRAYEQYF.

This clonotype was found a few times. DNA of the CDR3: TGCGCCAGCCGTACGGGCGGCTACACCTTC. Amino acids: CASRTGGYTF. The V and J genes are TRBV10-1 and TRBJ1-2; D not resolved. V was pared by 8 bases and J by 8 bases, with 9 bases between. The CDR3 loop spans 10 amino acids. From germline, CDR1 is WNHNN and CDR2 SYGVQD (reference sequence).

This clonotype was seen ten or more times. The V and J genes are TRBV11-3 and TRBJ2-1; D is unresolved. The CDR3 has 12 amino acids. The germline V and J ends were trimmed by 0 bases and 9 bases, with 6 bases remaining between them. In germline, CDR1 is SGHNT, CDR2 YENEEA. CDR3 amino acids: CASSLDQGEQFF. In DNA form, the CDR3 reads TGTGCCAGCAGCTTAGATCAAGGTGAGCAGTTCTTC.

At least ten counts were recorded for this clonotype. The J gene is TRBJ2-7, the V gene TRBV4-1, with D unresolved. Trimming removed 0 bases at V and 0 bases at J, with 15 bases between. The CDR3 is made up of 17 amino acids. Germline V lookup: CDR1 MGHRA, CDR2 YSYEKL. The CDR3 spells CASSQDATRTSSYEQYF. Here the CDR3 DNA reads TGCGCCAGCAGCCAAGATGCCACAAGGACCAGCTCCTACGAGCAGTACTTC.

This clonotype was found many times. Relative to the germline gene, one junction end is altered; a read error may explain this. The rearrangement uses TRBV20-1 and TRBJ1-2; 7 nucleotides line up with TRBD1. The germline V gene encodes CDR1 DFQATT and CDR2 SNEGSKA (reference sequence). The CDR3 is 11 amino acids. CDR3 region: CSARDRDGYTF. CDR3 coding DNA: TGCAGTGCAAGAGACAGGGATGGCTACACCTTC.